Shown below are 31 T cell receptor beta chains from a single sample sequenced in a study of T-cell reconstitution after alpha-beta-depleted transplantation in children. The TCRbeta library incorporated unique molecular identifiers. TCRdb itself ran the PCR reads through MiXCR, one entry per CDR3 protein. The data show 450,000 to 550,000 distinct CDR3 sequences, with about an eighth seen just once and 12% to 15% held by the top ten. The sequenced sample was PBMCs, mostly from graft donor cells, obtained 180 days after TCRalphabeta/CD19-depleted stem cell transplant. These TCRs come from a female patient aged 2 to 10 who had a stem cell transplant for aplastic anemia, so the T cells may come from the graft donor.

The sample holds many counts of this clonotype. The V call is TRBV4-3, the J call TRBJ2-5, with TRBD1 as a possible D gene (6 bases). Germline-derived CDR1 and CDR2 are LGHNA and YSLEER. V gave up 4 bases and J gave up 5 bases, with 20 bases separating them. This CDR3 comprises 16 residues. The chain's CDR3 is CASSPATGRFGETQYF. The CDR3 nucleotides read TGCGCCAGCAGCCCGGCAACAGGGAGATTCGGGGAGACCCAGTACTTC.

This chain joins TRBV5-1 and TRBJ2-7; D is possibly TRBD1 or TRBD2 (5 bases each). The CDR3 spans 13 residues. Per the germline V gene, CDR1 is SGHRS and CDR2 is YFSETQ. Trimming shortened V by 4 bases and J by 2 bases, and 10 bases separated the two germline ends. CDR3 amino acids: CASSPLGAYEQYF. Written as DNA, the CDR3 is TGCGCCAGCAGCCCCCTGGGGGCCTACGAGCAGTACTTC.

The chain has TRBV10-3 and TRBJ2-7; 9 bases are a match to TRBD1. This CDR3 spans 16 amino acids. J lost 2 bases, V lost 0 bases, and 5 bases had no gene match. Germline values: CDR1 ENHRY, CDR2 SYGVKD. The DNA of the CDR3 is TGTGCCATCAGTGAGTCGATGGGACAGGGCGCCTACGAGCAGTACGTC. Its translation: CAISESMGQGAYEQYV.

The chain carries TRBV20-1 and TRBJ1-5; tentative D call: TRBD1 (6 bases). Germline lookup yields CDR1 DFQATT and CDR2 SNEGSKA (reference sequence). Between the trimmed V and J ends, which lost 3 bases and 6 bases, there was a span of 21 bases. The CDR3 has 16 amino acids. The CDR3 DNA follows: TGCAGTGCTAGTCCTCTGCAGGGGCCATCGGGTCAGCCCCAGCATTTT. It translates to CSASPLQGPSGQPQHF.

This clonotype came up a few times. The chain is built from TRBV4-3 and TRBJ1-5; a possible D gene is TRBD1 (6 bases). The germline CDR1 and CDR2 sequences are LGHNA and YSLEER. This CDR3 contains 15 residues. V gave up 0 bases and J gave up 8 bases, with 14 bases separating them. The CDR3 nucleotides are TGCGCCAGCAGCCAAGATCAGGGCGGGGGCGAGCCCCAGCATTTT. It codes for CASSQDQGGGEPQHF.

This clonotype was counted only a few times. J is TRBJ2-1 and V is TRBV15, with 11 bases matching TRBD2. Per the germline V gene, CDR1 is LNHNV and CDR2 is YYDKDF (reference sequence). V lost 0 bases to trimming and J lost 2 bases; unmatched junction nucleotides: 3. CDR3 length: 17 amino acids. CDR3 amino acids: CATSRERLAGPYNEQFF. The DNA of the CDR3 is TGTGCCACCAGCAGAGAGCGACTAGCGGGACCCTACAATGAGCAGTTCTTC.

This clonotype was counted only a few times. This chain connects TRBV29-1 to TRBJ2-2; D may be TRBD2 (7 bases). The CDR3 length is 13 residues. The germline V gene has CDR1 SQVTM and CDR2 ANQGSEA. V lost 6 bases and J lost 4, with 12 bases in between. CDR3 residues: CSVSGTPTGELFF. CDR3 DNA: TGCAGCGTAAGCGGGACACCCACCGGGGAGCTGTTTTTT.

This rearrangement joins TRBV7-9 to TRBJ2-7; TRBD1 matches 7 bases. Germline trimming cut 5 bases from V and 5 bases from J; bases unmatched to any gene: 6. The CDR3 totals 13 residues. The germline V gene has CDR1 SEHNR and CDR2 FQNEAQ (reference sequence). The CDR3 sequence: CASSRTGVHEQYV. In nucleotides, the CDR3 is TGTGCCAGCAGCCGCACAGGGGTCCACGAGCAGTACGTC.

This clonotype showed up many times. Here the CDR3 DNA reads TGTGCCAGCAGCCCACAGGGGGCCGTGAACACTGAAGCTTTCTTT. It specifies CASSPQGAVNTEAFF. The genes are TRBV7-9 and TRBJ1-1, with TRBD1 matching over 9 bases. CDR3 length: 15 amino acids. The V and J ends lost 5 bases and 0 bases, in that order; junction bases with no gene match: 4. Germline CDR1 and CDR2: SEHNR and FQNEAQ (reference sequence).

The rearrangement joins TRBV28 to TRBJ2-1; 10 nucleotides line up with TRBD2. Trimming took 5 bases from V and 10 from J; bases not matched to a gene: 11. The germline V gene has CDR1 MDHEN and CDR2 SYDVKM. The CDR3 consists of 15 residues. The CDR3 loop reads CASSESSGRIAEQFF. CDR3 sequence (DNA): TGTGCCAGCAGTGAAAGTAGCGGGAGGATCGCCGAGCAGTTCTTC. Complete variable domain (other parts from reference TRBV28 and TRBJ2-1): DVKVTQSSRYLVKRTGEKVFLECVQDMDHENMFWYRQDPGLGLRLIYFSYDVKMKEKGDIPEGYSVSREKKERFSLILESASTNQTSMYLCASSESSGRIAEQFFGPGTRLTVL.

This clonotype was seen only a few times. The rearrangement joins TRBV20-1 to TRBJ2-5, with TRBD1 matching over 12 bases. Germline loops: CDR1 DFQATT, CDR2 SNEGSKA (reference sequence). With V trimmed by 1 base and J by 5 bases, 5 bases remained unmatched. The CDR3 sequence is 15 residues long. In DNA form, the CDR3 reads TGCAGTGCTAGAGGGGGACAGGGGGCCGAGGAGACCCAGTACTTC. As protein: CSARGGQGAEETQYF.

The rearrangement joins TRBV6-4 to TRBJ1-2; TRBD1 matches at 9 bases. J lost 5 bases, V lost 6 bases, and 10 bases had no gene match. The CDR3 consists of 15 residues. CDR1 is MRHNA and CDR2 is SNTAGT in the germline V gene. CDR3 in DNA: TGTGCCAGCAGGCCGGGACAGGGAGTTTTTTATGGCTACACCTTC. Protein product: CASRPGQGVFYGYTF.

J is TRBJ2-3 and V is TRBV2; possible D gene TRBD2, 6 bases. Trimming removed 7 bases from V and 7 bases from J, with 12 bases in between. The germline V gene encodes CDR1 SNHLY and CDR2 FYNNEI. CDR3 length equals 12 residues. This CDR3 reads CASTGSWHTQYF. In DNA form, the CDR3 reads TGTGCCAGCACCGGGAGCTGGCATACGCAGTATTTT.

The table lists this clonotype with a few counts. This chain connects TRBV20-1 to TRBJ2-1; a weak D match, TRBD2 (6 bases). V lost 2 bases to trimming and J lost 4 bases, with 12 bases between them. In germline, CDR1 is DFQATT, CDR2 SNEGSKA (reference sequence). This CDR3 comprises 14 residues. CDR3 bases: TGCAGTGCTAGACGGCCGGGACTGTACAATGAGCAGTTCTTC. The encoded protein is CSARRPGLYNEQFF.

This clonotype was seen ten or more times. The chain couples TRBV29-1 to TRBJ1-2; D uncertain. V shed 5 bases and J shed 4 bases, with 17 bases lying between them. There are 14 residues in the CDR3. From germline, CDR1 is SQVTM and CDR2 ANQGSEA. The chain's CDR3 is CSVLLVGWGYGYTF. The CDR3, as DNA: TGCAGCGTTCTCCTTGTCGGTTGGGGCTATGGCTACACCTTC.

The CDR3 is CASSLDPPGAGRGANEKLFF. CDR3 coding DNA: TGTGCCAGCAGCTTAGATCCCCCGGGAGCAGGGAGAGGGGCTAATGAAAAACTGTTTTTT. The chain has TRBV11-2 and TRBJ1-4; weak D call: TRBD1 (5 bases). Trimming removed 0 bases at V and 3 bases at J, with 23 bases between. This CDR3 has 20 amino acids. Germline CDR1 and CDR2: SGHAT and FQNNGV.

This clonotype was counted only a few times. The V gene is TRBV15, the J gene TRBJ2-5; D assignment may be TRBD1 or TRBD2 (5 bases each). Germline values: CDR1 LNHNV, CDR2 YYDKDF (reference sequence). The V end was cut by 5 bases, the J end by 1 base, with 17 bases between. The CDR3 contains 16 residues. In DNA form, the CDR3 reads TGTGCCACCAGCGGCTTGTGGGGGAAGAGCCAAGAGACCCAGTACTTC. Translation gives CATSGLWGKSQETQYF.

CDR3 in amino acids: CASSVQGAAESPLHF. CDR3 coding DNA: TGTGCCAGCAGTGTACAGGGGGCGGCGGAATCACCCCTCCACTTT. The V call is TRBV27, the J call TRBJ1-6; 9 bases align to TRBD1. J was trimmed by 10 bases and V by 5 bases; bases with no gene match: 9. This CDR3 is built from 15 residues. Germline values: CDR1 MNHEY, CDR2 SMNVEV (reference sequence).

The chain employs TRBV20-1 and TRBJ1-1; 9 positions match TRBD1. CDR1 DFQATT and CDR2 SNEGSKA come from the germline V gene (reference sequence). The CDR3 runs to 19 residues. J gave up 0 bases and V 1 base, and 15 bases lay outside the gene matches. CDR3 nucleotide sequence: TGCAGTGCTAGAGCGCACCGAAACAAAACAGGGGGCATGAACACTGAAGCTTTCTTT. Its protein is CSARAHRNKTGGMNTEAFF.

This clonotype was observed a few times. V and J are TRBV20-1 and TRBJ2-1, with D uncertain. This CDR3 contains 15 residues. V lost 0 bases and J lost 0, with 9 bases in between. In germline, CDR1 is DFQATT, CDR2 SNEGSKA (reference sequence). The CDR3 reads CSARDSGISYNEQFF. In nucleotides, the CDR3 is TGCAGTGCTAGAGATTCTGGGATCTCCTACAATGAGCAGTTCTTC.

The sample holds many counts of this clonotype. This chain connects TRBV7-2 to TRBJ1-1; D remains ambiguous. Germline assignment: CDR1 SGHTA and CDR2 FQGNSA. Trimming stripped 0 bases from V and 4 bases from J, with 12 bases between. The CDR3 has 15 residues. CDR3 sequence (DNA): TGTGCCAGCAGCTTAGCCCCGGGTGGAATCACTGAAGCTTTCTTT. Its protein product is CASSLAPGGITEAFF.

This clonotype was counted between two and nine times. The rearrangement links TRBV6-2 or TRBV6-3 to TRBJ2-7, with D possibly being TRBD2 (6 bases). Germline loops: CDR1 MNHEY, CDR2 SVGEGT. The germline V and J ends were trimmed by 4 bases and 3 bases, with 10 bases remaining between them. This CDR3 region has 13 residues. The DNA for the CDR3 is TGTGCCAGCAGTTGGGGGGACCTCTACGAGCAGTACGTC. It codes for CASSWGDLYEQYV.

This clonotype turned up a few times. CDR3 loop: CSVRYRDGHGYTF. The CDR3 bases are TGCAGCGTTCGTTACCGGGACGGACATGGCTACACCTTC. The V gene is TRBV29-1, the J gene TRBJ1-2, with D maybe TRBD1 (5 bases). The CDR3 has 13 residues. Germline CDR1 SQVTM, CDR2 ANQGSEA. Trimming left V 5 bases short and J 6 bases short, with 16 bases between.

This clonotype was found a few times. This rearrangement joins TRBV3-1 to TRBJ1-1, with D unresolved. Between the trimmed V and J ends, which lost 0 bases and 7 bases, there was a span of 18 bases. Germline CDR1 reads LGHDT; CDR2 reads YNNKEL (reference sequence). The CDR3 has 16 residues. The CDR3 here is CASSQDRERQWDEAFF. The CDR3 DNA follows: TGTGCCAGCAGCCAAGATCGGGAACGGCAGTGGGATGAAGCTTTCTTT.

This chain joins TRBV12-3 or TRBV12-4 and TRBJ2-1, with D tentatively TRBD1 (5 bases). The CDR3 extends over 15 amino acids. V lost 2 bases and J 6 bases, leaving 14 bases between the germline ends. CDR3 residues: CASSLRQGSSNEQFF. In DNA form, the CDR3 reads TGTGCCAGCAGTTTACGGCAGGGTTCGAGCAATGAGCAGTTCTTC.

The chain is built from TRBV4-1 and TRBJ1-3, with 7 bases that match TRBD1. V lost 0 bases, J lost 5 bases, and 7 bases stayed unmatched. The CDR3 covers 16 residues. Germline CDR1 is MGHRA and CDR2 is YSYEKL. The CDR3, as DNA: TGCGCCAGCAGCCAAGAAGGAACACAGGGGAGAAACACCATATATTTT. Translating it yields CASSQEGTQGRNTIYF.

The chain employs TRBV20-1 and TRBJ1-4; TRBD1 is a possible D gene (6 bases). The CDR3 has 14 residues. The germline V and J ends were trimmed by 5 bases and 5 bases, with 15 bases remaining between them. Germline CDR1 DFQATT, CDR2 SNEGSKA (reference sequence). Here the CDR3 reads CSAPLRQVNEKLFF. DNA for the CDR3: TGCAGTGCTCCTCTTAGACAGGTCAATGAAAAACTGTTTTTT.

This clonotype was seen at least ten times. The rearrangement links TRBV12-3 or TRBV12-4 to TRBJ2-1, with 11 bases that match TRBD2. The CDR3 is 15 residues long. Unmatched junction bases numbered 8, after V lost 6 bases and J lost 7 bases. The CDR3 DNA is TGTGCCAGCAGCATTAGCGGGGGGGTCTCTAATGAGCAGTTCTTC. Its translation is CASSISGGVSNEQFF.

The chain couples TRBV7-6 to TRBJ2-2; D call uncertain. V was shortened by 1 base and J by 7 bases, with 13 bases between the two germline ends. The CDR3 runs to 15 residues. Looked up from germline, CDR1 is SGHVS and CDR2 is FNYEAQ. CDR3 in DNA: TGTGCCAGCAGCTTAGTGGTTGAAGCGAACGGGGAGCTGTTTTTT. As protein: CASSLVVEANGELFF.

The chain employs TRBV15 and TRBJ1-5; 10 positions agree with TRBD1. The CDR3 sequence is 15 residues long. Germline-derived CDR1 and CDR2 are LNHNV and YYDKDF (reference sequence). J lost 2 bases, V lost 6 bases, and 4 bases had no gene match. The CDR3 is CATRGTGAGNQPQHF. CDR3 coding DNA: TGTGCCACCAGGGGGACAGGGGCGGGCAATCAGCCCCAGCATTTT.

This clonotype has more than one count but fewer than ten. This chain links TRBV12-3 or TRBV12-4 with TRBJ1-2; no definite D call. V lost 8 bases to trimming and J lost 8 bases, with 9 bases between them. There are 10 residues in the CDR3. DNA for the CDR3: TGTGCCAGCTGGAGTGTGGGCTACACCTTC. It encodes CASWSVGYTF.